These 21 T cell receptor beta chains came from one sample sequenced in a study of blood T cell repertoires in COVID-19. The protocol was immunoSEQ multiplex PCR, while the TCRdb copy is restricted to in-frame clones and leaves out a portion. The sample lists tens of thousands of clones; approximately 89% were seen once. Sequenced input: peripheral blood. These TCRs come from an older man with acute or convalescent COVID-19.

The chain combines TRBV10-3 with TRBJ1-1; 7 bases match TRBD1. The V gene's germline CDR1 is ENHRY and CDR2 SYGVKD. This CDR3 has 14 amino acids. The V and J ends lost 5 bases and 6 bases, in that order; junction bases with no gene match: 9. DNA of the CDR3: TGTGCCATCAGTCAACAGGGGACCGGGGCTGAAGCTTTCTTT. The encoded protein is CAISQQGTGAEAFF.

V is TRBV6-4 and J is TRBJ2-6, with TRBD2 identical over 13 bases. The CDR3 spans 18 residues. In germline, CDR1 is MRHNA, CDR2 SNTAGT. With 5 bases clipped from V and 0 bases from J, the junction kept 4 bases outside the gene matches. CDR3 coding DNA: TGTGCCAGCAGTAGGACTAGCGGGAGCAGCTCTGGGGCCAACGTCCTGACTTTC. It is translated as CASSRTSGSSSGANVLTF.

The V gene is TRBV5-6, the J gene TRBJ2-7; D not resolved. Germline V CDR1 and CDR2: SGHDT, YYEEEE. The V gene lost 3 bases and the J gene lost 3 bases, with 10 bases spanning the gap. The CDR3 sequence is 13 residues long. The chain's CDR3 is CASSSVSLYEQYF. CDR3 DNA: TGTGCCAGCAGCTCGGTAAGCCTCTACGAGCAGTACTTC.

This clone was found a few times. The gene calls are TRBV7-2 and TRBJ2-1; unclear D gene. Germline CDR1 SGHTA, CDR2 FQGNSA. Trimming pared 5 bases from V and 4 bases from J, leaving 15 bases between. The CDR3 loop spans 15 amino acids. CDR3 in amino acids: CASSPLGGRYNEQFF. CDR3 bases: TGTGCCAGCAGCCCGCTTGGCGGTCGATACAATGAGCAGTTCTTC.

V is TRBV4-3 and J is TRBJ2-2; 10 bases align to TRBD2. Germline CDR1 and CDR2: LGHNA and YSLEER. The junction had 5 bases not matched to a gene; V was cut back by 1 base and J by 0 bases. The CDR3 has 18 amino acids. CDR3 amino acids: CASSQGTSGAANTGELFF. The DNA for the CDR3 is TGCGCCAGCAGCCAAGGAACTAGCGGGGCGGCGAACACCGGGGAGCTGTTTTTT.

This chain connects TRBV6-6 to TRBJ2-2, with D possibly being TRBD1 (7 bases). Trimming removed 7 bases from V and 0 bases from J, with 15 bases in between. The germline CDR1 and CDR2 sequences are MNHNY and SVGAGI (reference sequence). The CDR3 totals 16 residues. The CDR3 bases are TGTGCCAGCACTTCTCAGGGGGGATCGAACACCGGGGAGCTGTTTTTT. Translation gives CASTSQGGSNTGELFF.

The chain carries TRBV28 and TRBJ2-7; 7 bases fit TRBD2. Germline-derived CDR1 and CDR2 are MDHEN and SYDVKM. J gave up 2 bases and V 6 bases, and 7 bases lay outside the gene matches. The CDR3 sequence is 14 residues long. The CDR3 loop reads CASSEREQTYEQYF. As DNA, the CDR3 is TGTGCCAGCAGCGAGCGGGAACAAACCTACGAGCAGTACTTC.

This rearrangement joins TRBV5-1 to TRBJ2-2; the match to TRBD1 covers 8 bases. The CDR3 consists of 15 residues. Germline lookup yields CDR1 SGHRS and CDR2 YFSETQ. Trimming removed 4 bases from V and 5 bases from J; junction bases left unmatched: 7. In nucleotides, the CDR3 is TGCGCCAGCAGCACCATGGACAGGGTAACCGGGGAGCTGTTTTTT. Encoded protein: CASSTMDRVTGELFF.

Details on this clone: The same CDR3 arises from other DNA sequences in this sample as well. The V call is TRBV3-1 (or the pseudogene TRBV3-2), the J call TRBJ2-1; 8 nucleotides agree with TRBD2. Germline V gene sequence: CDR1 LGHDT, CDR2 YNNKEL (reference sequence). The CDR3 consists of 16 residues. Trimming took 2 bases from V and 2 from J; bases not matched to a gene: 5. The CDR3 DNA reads TGTGCCAGCAGCCAACCACTAGCGGAAACCTACAATGAGCAGTTCTTC. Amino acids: CASSQPLAETYNEQFF.

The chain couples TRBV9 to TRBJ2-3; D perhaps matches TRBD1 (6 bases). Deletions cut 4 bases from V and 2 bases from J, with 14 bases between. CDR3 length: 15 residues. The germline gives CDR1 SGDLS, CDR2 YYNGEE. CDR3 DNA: TGTGCCAGCAGCCTCCCCTCAGGGGACACAGATACGCAGTATTTT. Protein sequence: CASSLPSGDTDTQYF.

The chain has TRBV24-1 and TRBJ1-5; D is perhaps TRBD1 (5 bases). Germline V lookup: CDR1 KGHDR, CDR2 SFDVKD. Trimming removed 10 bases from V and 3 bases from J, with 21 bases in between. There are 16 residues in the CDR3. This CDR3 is CATSPGGTDNNQPQHF. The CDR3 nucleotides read TGTGCCACAAGTCCTGGAGGGACGGATAACAATCAGCCCCAGCATTTT.

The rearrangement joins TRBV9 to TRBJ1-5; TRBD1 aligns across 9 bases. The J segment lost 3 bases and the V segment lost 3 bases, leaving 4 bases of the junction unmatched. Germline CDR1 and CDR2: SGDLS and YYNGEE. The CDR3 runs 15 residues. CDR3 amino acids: CASSERQGVNQPQHF. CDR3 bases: TGTGCCAGCAGCGAGAGACAGGGGGTCAATCAGCCCCAGCATTTT.

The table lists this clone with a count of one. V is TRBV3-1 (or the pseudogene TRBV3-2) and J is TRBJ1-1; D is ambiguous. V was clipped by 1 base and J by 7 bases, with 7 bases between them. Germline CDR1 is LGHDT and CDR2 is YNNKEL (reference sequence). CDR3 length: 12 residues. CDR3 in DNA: TGTGCCAGCAGCCAAGTCGGAGGTGAAGCTTTCTTT. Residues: CASSQVGGEAFF.

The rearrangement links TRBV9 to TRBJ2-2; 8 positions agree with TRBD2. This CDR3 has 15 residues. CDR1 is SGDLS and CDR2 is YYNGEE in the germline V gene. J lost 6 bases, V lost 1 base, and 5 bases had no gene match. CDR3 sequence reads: CASSVSAGGAGELFF. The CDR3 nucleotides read TGTGCCAGCAGCGTATCGGCGGGAGGTGCCGGGGAGCTGTTTTTT.

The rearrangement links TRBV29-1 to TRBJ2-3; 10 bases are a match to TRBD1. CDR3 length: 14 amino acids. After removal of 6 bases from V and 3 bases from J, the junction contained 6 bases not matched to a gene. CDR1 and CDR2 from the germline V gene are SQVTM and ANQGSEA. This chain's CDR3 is CSVSDRGGTDTQYF. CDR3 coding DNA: TGCAGCGTGTCGGACAGGGGGGGGACAGATACGCAGTATTTT.

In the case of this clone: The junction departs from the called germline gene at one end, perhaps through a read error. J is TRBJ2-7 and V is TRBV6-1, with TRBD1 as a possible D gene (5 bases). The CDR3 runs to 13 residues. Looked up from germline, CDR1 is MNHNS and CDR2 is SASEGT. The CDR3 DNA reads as TGTGCCAGCAGAGAAGGACATTTCTACGAGCAGTACTTC. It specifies CASREGHFYEQYF.

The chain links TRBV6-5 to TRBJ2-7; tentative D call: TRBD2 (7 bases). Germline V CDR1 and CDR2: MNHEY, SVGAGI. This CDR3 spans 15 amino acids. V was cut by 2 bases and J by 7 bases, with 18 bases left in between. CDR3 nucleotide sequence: TGTGCCAGCAGTTACCGGGGGGCGGGAGATAATGAGCAGTACTTC. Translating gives CASSYRGAGDNEQYF.

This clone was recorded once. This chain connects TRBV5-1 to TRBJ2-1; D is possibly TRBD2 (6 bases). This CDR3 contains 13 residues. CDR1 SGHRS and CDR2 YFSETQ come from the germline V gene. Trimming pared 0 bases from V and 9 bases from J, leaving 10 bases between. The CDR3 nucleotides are TGCGCCAGCAGCTTGGAGGCGGGATCTGAGCAGTTCTTC. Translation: CASSLEAGSEQFF.

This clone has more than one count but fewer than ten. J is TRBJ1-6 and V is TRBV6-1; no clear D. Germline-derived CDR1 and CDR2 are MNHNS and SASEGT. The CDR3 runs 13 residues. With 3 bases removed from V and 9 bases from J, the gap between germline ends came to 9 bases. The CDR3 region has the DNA TGTGCCAGCAGTGACGAAAGTAGTTCACCCCTCCACTTT. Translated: CASSDESSSPLHF.

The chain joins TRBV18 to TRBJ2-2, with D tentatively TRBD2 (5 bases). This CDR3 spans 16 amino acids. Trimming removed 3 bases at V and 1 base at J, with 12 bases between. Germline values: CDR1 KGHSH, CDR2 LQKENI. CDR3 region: CASSPKRPLNTGELFF. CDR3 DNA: TGTGCCAGCTCACCCAAGCGGCCTTTGAACACCGGGGAGCTGTTTTTT.

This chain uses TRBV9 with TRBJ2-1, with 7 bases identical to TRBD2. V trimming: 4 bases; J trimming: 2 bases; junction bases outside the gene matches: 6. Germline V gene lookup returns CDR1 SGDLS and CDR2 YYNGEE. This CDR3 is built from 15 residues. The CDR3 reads CASSPRLAAYNEQFF. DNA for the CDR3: TGTGCCAGCAGCCCTAGACTAGCTGCCTACAATGAGCAGTTCTTC. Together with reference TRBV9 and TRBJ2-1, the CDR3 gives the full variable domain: DSGVTQTPKHLITATGQRVTLRCSPRSGDLSVYWYQQSLDQGLQFLIQYYNGEERAKGNILERFSAQQFPDLHSELNLSSLELGDSALYFCASSPRLAAYNEQFFGPGTRLTVL.